One and the same sample provided the 25 T cell receptor beta chains below, sequenced in a study of T cell repertoires in cytomegalovirus infection. TCRdb re-derived calls from the reads in MiXCR, one entry per CDR3 protein. The data show roughly 640,000 distinct CDR3 sequences, 20% to 25% seen once. Sequenced input: CD8+ T cells from PBMCs. These receptors were obtained from a human donor in good health (CMV status not recorded). Some clones in this sample may be carry-over from other donors' samples.

The genes are TRBV24-1 and TRBJ2-2; 8 bases align to TRBD1. The CDR3 has 17 residues. The V segment lost 3 bases and the J segment 1 base; nucleotides outside the gene matches: 6. The germline CDR1 and CDR2 sequences are KGHDR and SFDVKD. Here the CDR3 DNA reads TGTGCCACCAGTGATGTCCTTGGGACAGGGAACACCGGGGAGCTGTTTTTT. Protein sequence: CATSDVLGTGNTGELFF.

This clonotype was counted a few times. This chain links TRBV7-4 with TRBJ2-7; D is uncertain. Trimming shortened V by 0 bases and J by 1 base, and 7 bases separated the two germline ends. The germline V gene has CDR1 SGHVT and CDR2 SQSDAQ. The CDR3 has 14 residues. The CDR3 coding sequence is TGTGCCAGCAGCTTAGCGGAAAGGTCCTACGAGCAGTACTTC. Its translation is CASSLAERSYEQYF.

This clonotype was detected many times. V gene TRBV18 combines with J gene TRBJ2-7; TRBD1 agrees at 7 bases. This CDR3 spans 15 amino acids. J was trimmed by 3 bases and V by 6 bases; bases with no gene match: 11. Per germline, CDR1 KGHSH and CDR2 LQKENI. The CDR3 sequence: CASSRGQRPLYEQYV. Here the CDR3 DNA reads TGTGCCAGCTCCCGGGGACAGAGACCTCTCTACGAGCAGTACGTC.

The chain carries TRBV6-1 and TRBJ2-1; the D is unclear. Trimming cost V 1 base and J 4 bases, with 5 bases left between them. Germline-derived CDR1 and CDR2 are MNHNS and SASEGT. The CDR3 contains 13 residues. CDR3 nucleotides: TGTGCCAGCAGTGAAGGGTGGTACAATGAGCAGTTCTTC. It yields the protein CASSEGWYNEQFF.

The chain joins TRBV25-1 to TRBJ1-3; the D is unclear. Germline assignment: CDR1 MGHDK and CDR2 SYGVNS. The germline V and J ends were trimmed by 5 bases and 0 bases, with 11 bases remaining between them. This CDR3 is built from 15 residues. The CDR3 DNA sequence: TGTGCCAGCAGTAACCAACGATACTCTGGAAACACCATATATTTT. Translating gives CASSNQRYSGNTIYF.

This clonotype was recorded many times. The rearrangement joins TRBV7-2 to TRBJ1-3; D gene unclear. V was clipped by 1 base and J by 3 bases, with 1 base between them. The V gene's germline CDR1 is SGHTA and CDR2 FQGNSA. The CDR3 totals 12 residues. The CDR3, as DNA: TGTGCCAGCAGCTTAGGTGGAAACACCATATATTTT. Its protein product is CASSLGGNTIYF.

This chain uses TRBV20-1 with TRBJ1-3; D remains unclear. The CDR3 has 14 residues. Germline assignment: CDR1 DFQATT and CDR2 SNEGSKA (reference sequence). V was shortened by 5 bases and J by 0 bases, with 11 bases between the two germline ends. In DNA form, the CDR3 reads TGCAGTGCTTGGAATCCGCACTCTGGAAACACCATATATTTT. It specifies CSAWNPHSGNTIYF.

The chain combines TRBV25-1 with TRBJ1-1; D is ambiguous. This CDR3 is 13 amino acids long. V gave up 8 bases and J gave up 3 bases, with 13 bases separating them. Germline CDR1 reads MGHDK; CDR2 reads SYGVNS. Here the CDR3 reads CASSASTHTEAFF. The CDR3 DNA reads TGTGCCAGCTCAGCTTCCACGCACACTGAAGCTTTCTTT.

The J gene is TRBJ2-6, the V gene TRBV28; weak D call: TRBD1 (5 bases). This CDR3 has 14 amino acids. Germline CDR1 is MDHEN and CDR2 is SYDVKM. Trimming shortened V by 7 bases and J by 2 bases, and 9 bases separated the two germline ends. The CDR3 loop is CASKTTAGANVLTF. CDR3 DNA: TGTGCCAGCAAAACGACAGCTGGGGCCAACGTCCTGACTTTC.

The J gene is TRBJ1-5, the V gene TRBV28, with TRBD1 as a possible D gene (5 bases). Germline CDR1 is MDHEN and CDR2 is SYDVKM. V was pared by 7 bases and J by 5 bases, with 21 bases between. This CDR3 spans 16 amino acids. The CDR3 region is CASTPFTGPRDQPQHF. The CDR3 nucleotides read TGTGCCAGCACTCCGTTCACAGGTCCGAGGGATCAGCCCCAGCATTTT.

The gene calls are TRBV7-9 and TRBJ2-6; TRBD1 agrees at 8 bases. The CDR3 runs to 16 residues. The ends lost 6 bases at V and 2 bases at J; junction bases unmatched: 6. Germline assignment: CDR1 SEHNR and CDR2 FQNEAQ (reference sequence). DNA for the CDR3: TGTGCCAGCAGAGGACAGGGTAAAGCTGGGGCCAACGTCCTGACTTTC. Amino acids: CASRGQGKAGANVLTF.

As concerns this clonotype: One junction end disagrees with the germline gene, perhaps due to a read error. The chain links TRBV4-1 to TRBJ2-2, with D possibly being TRBD1 (5 bases). CDR1 and CDR2 from the germline V gene are MGHRA and YSYEKL. The CDR3 contains 12 residues. The CDR3 DNA reads TGCGTCAGCAGCCCCAGGGCCGGGGAGCTGTTTTTT. Amino acid sequence: CVSSPRAGELFF.

This clonotype has more than one count but fewer than ten. The V and J genes are TRBV4-2 and TRBJ1-1; TRBD1 is a possible D gene (6 bases). Trimming took off 3 bases at V and 4 bases at J, with 15 bases between the two ends. The CDR3 consists of 15 residues. Germline CDR1 reads LGHNA; CDR2 reads YNFKEQ. CDR3 nucleotide sequence: TGTGCCAGCAGCCAGGAGGGGGGCTGGGGCACTGAAGCTTTCTTT. This sequence encodes CASSQEGGWGTEAFF.

The rearrangement uses TRBV2 and TRBJ2-3; 7 nucleotides match TRBD1. The CDR3 is made up of 14 amino acids. J lost 2 bases, V lost 6 bases, and 5 bases had no gene match. CDR1 is SNHLY and CDR2 is FYNNEI in the germline V gene. DNA for the CDR3: TGTGCCAGCAGGGACAGGAGAGACACAGATACGCAGTATTTT. Protein product: CASRDRRDTDTQYF.

This sequence joins TRBV6-6 and TRBJ1-2; 8 bases line up with TRBD1. The junction had 8 bases not matched to a gene; V was cut back by 5 bases and J by 3 bases. Germline V gene lookup returns CDR1 MNHNY and CDR2 SVGAGI (reference sequence). The CDR3 covers 15 residues. The CDR3 region is CASSPLDREDYGYTF. Written as DNA, the CDR3 is TGTGCCAGCAGTCCTTTGGACAGGGAGGACTATGGCTACACCTTC.

V gene TRBV11-2 combines with J gene TRBJ1-1; 9 bases are a match to TRBD1. Unmatched junction bases numbered 18, after V lost 3 bases and J lost 7 bases. The CDR3 extends over 18 amino acids. Germline loops: CDR1 SGHAT, CDR2 FQNNGV. CDR3 in amino acids: CASSFWSRDRVLGNEAFF. CDR3 bases: TGTGCCAGCAGCTTTTGGTCCCGGGACAGGGTTCTGGGGAATGAAGCTTTCTTT.

This chain joins TRBV28 and TRBJ2-7; 8 bases are shared with TRBD1. Germline CDR1 is MDHEN and CDR2 is SYDVKM. The CDR3 runs to 14 residues. The trim removed 2 bases at V and 5 bases at J, leaving 5 bases unmatched. CDR3 residues: CASSLTRGPDEQYV. The CDR3 DNA is TGTGCCAGCAGTTTAACCAGGGGGCCTGACGAGCAGTACGTC.

The genes are TRBV29-1 and TRBJ2-1, with 13 nucleotides matching TRBD2. Germline lookup yields CDR1 SQVTM and CDR2 ANQGSEA. Trimming removed 2 bases from V and 4 bases from J; junction bases left unmatched: 5. CDR3 size: 16 residues. CDR3 sequence (DNA): TGCAGCGTTGAAACTAGCGGGGGGGCCTGGTACAATGAGCAGTTCTTC. It is translated as CSVETSGGAWYNEQFF.

The gene calls are TRBV15 and TRBJ1-6; D is unclear. The germline V gene encodes CDR1 LNHNV and CDR2 YYDKDF (reference sequence). The CDR3 contains 14 residues. V lost 0 bases, J lost 4 bases, and 4 bases lay in between. CDR3 coding DNA: TGTGCCACCAGCAGAGACAGTTATAATTCACCCCTCCACTTT. As protein: CATSRDSYNSPLHF. Supplemented by reference TRBV15 and TRBJ1-6, the full variable domain reads DAMVIQNPRYQVTQFGKPVTLSCSQTLNHNVMYWYQQKSSQAPKLLFHYYDKDFNNEADTPDNFQSRRPNTSFCFLDIRSPGLGDTAMYLCATSRDSYNSPLHFGNGTRLTVT.

This clonotype was counted a few times. CDR3 region: CASSRSPSGAPYEQYF. CDR3 nucleotide sequence: TGTGCCAGCAGCCGTTCCCCTAGCGGGGCCCCCTACGAGCAGTACTTC. The V and J genes are TRBV12-3 or TRBV12-4 and TRBJ2-7, with TRBD2 matching 9 bases. The CDR3 totals 16 residues. The V segment lost 6 bases and the J segment 2 bases; nucleotides outside the gene matches: 11.

This clonotype has a handful of counts. At one end, the junction sequence differs from germline, possibly due to a read error. CDR3 coding DNA: TGTGCCAGCAGCTTTGAAGGTCAAGTGACCCAGTACTTC. Its translation: CASSFEGQVTQYF. The J gene is TRBJ2-5, the V gene TRBV11-3; D is unclear. There are 13 residues in the CDR3. From germline, CDR1 is SGHNT and CDR2 YENEEA.

This clonotype has more than one count but fewer than ten. The chain combines TRBV5-6 with TRBJ1-6; TRBD1 might be the D (5 bases). Germline CDR1 and CDR2: SGHDT and YYEEEE. The CDR3 spans 16 residues. The V end was cut by 4 bases, the J end by 4 bases, with 15 bases between. CDR3 in amino acids: CASSIRPGLYNSPLHF. The CDR3 coding sequence is TGTGCCAGCAGCATCCGCCCGGGACTTTATAATTCACCCCTCCACTTT.

Points on this clonotype: One base away lies a much larger clone, so this may be a sequencing read error. CDR3 protein: CANRTPGQYEQYF. In DNA, the CDR3 is TGTGCCAACAGAACTCCGGGACAGTACGAGCAGTACTTC. The chain employs TRBV6-2 or TRBV6-3 and TRBJ2-7; TRBD1 matches 7 bases. From germline, CDR1 is MNHEY and CDR2 SVGEGT. This CDR3 comprises 13 residues. The ends lost 10 bases at V and 4 bases at J; junction bases unmatched: 10.

This rearrangement joins TRBV19 to TRBJ2-5; TRBD1 might be the D (5 bases). V dropped 7 bases and J dropped 2 bases, with 14 bases sitting between them. The germline gives CDR1 LNHDA, CDR2 SQIVND (reference sequence). CDR3 size: 14 residues. In nucleotides, the CDR3 is TGTGCCAGTACAGACAGTATCTTTCAAGAGACCCAGTACTTC. Amino acids: CASTDSIFQETQYF.

J is TRBJ1-5 and V is TRBV5-5; weak D call: TRBD1 (5 bases). From germline, CDR1 is SGHKS and CDR2 YYEKEE (reference sequence). The V end lost 4 bases, the J end lost 4 bases, and 15 bases lay between the germline ends. The length of the CDR3 is 15 residues. The DNA of the CDR3 is TGTGCCAGCAGCGCGGGACGGGCACCAAATCAGCCCCAGCATTTT. Its protein is CASSAGRAPNQPQHF.